The clone carrying this TCR beta chain was seen just once. Antigen unknown. The data belong to a study of T cell responses to AZD1222 COVID-19 vaccine. Sequencing was performed with immunoSEQ multiplex PCR; in TCRdb, only in-frame clones are kept and a portion is missing. The sample records under 25,000 clones, almost 85% being singletons. Whole-study findings and limits: Repertoire sampling occurred only after the peak T cell response. After two AZD1222 doses, spike-specific TCR breadth and depth rose versus day 0.

The source material was peripheral blood, sampled 28 days after the second AZD1222 dose. The clonotype originates from an adult who received the AZD1222 COVID-19 vaccine.

CDR3: CASSHWVNEQFF. The CDR3 DNA reads as TGTGCCAGCAGCCACTGGGTCAATGAGCAGTTCTTC. This rearrangement joins TRBV7-2 to TRBJ2-1; no clear D gene. Germline V gives CDR1 SGHTA, CDR2 FQGNSA. Between the trimmed V and J ends, which lost 5 bases and 6 bases, there was a span of 8 bases. The CDR3 runs 12 residues. Together with reference TRBV7-2 and TRBJ2-1, the CDR3 gives the full variable domain: GAGVSQSPSNKVTEKGKDVELRCDPISGHTALYWYRQSLGQGLEFLIYFQGNSAPDKSGLPSDRFSAERTGGSVSTLTIQRTQQEDSAVYLCASSHWVNEQFFGPGTRLTVL.